This T cell receptor (beta chain) was recovered during a study of blood T cell repertoires in COVID-19. On the study more broadly: Samples came from the United States, Italy and Spain, spanning acute and convalescent COVID-19. T cells, B-cell-depleted T cells, or PBMCs supplied cDNA or gDNA.

The CDR3 loop spans 11 amino acids. V was shortened by 3 bases and J by 6 bases, with 3 bases between the two germline ends. Germline V gene sequence: CDR1 SGHTA, CDR2 FQGNSA. Some clones are missing from TCRdb's copy, which holds only in-frame ones; the method was immunoSEQ multiplex PCR. The sample lists about 110,000 clones; 84% were seen once. This TCR was recovered from a woman between 45 and 65 years old with acute or convalescent COVID-19. The chain carries TRBV7-2 and TRBJ2-1; D is unresolved. Material: peripheral blood. In DNA form, the CDR3 reads TGTGCCAGCAGCTTCGGCAATGAGCAGTTCTTC. The encoded protein is CASSFGNEQFF.